This T cell receptor (beta chain) was recorded in a study of blood T cell repertoires in COVID-19. Study overall: The United States, Italy and Spain were the sources of the acute and convalescent COVID-19 samples. T cells, B-cell-depleted T cells, or PBMCs provided the cDNA or gDNA that served as material.

The germline CDR1 and CDR2 sequences are MNHEY and SMNVEV (reference sequence). V was clipped by 4 bases and J by 5 bases; unmatched bases: 15. The CDR3 spans 17 residues. Authors' methods: Counts of nucleated cells, estimated from reference gene primer amplification, were obtained. Measured with immunoSEQ multiplex PCR; TCRdb has only the in-frame clones, and not every one. That table is the source of V, J and clone size, and D and trimming were worked out from the DNA. The sample has about 30,000 clones, more than 65% seen once. This sequence joins TRBV27 and TRBJ1-1, with 8 bases identical to TRBD1. The clonotype was recovered from a human donor in a cohort sampled during active COVID-19. The material sequenced was peripheral blood. The CDR3 loop is CASSSRPDRAIWTEAFF. CDR3 bases: TGTGCCAGCAGTTCGCGTCCGGACAGGGCGATTTGGACTGAAGCTTTCTTT.